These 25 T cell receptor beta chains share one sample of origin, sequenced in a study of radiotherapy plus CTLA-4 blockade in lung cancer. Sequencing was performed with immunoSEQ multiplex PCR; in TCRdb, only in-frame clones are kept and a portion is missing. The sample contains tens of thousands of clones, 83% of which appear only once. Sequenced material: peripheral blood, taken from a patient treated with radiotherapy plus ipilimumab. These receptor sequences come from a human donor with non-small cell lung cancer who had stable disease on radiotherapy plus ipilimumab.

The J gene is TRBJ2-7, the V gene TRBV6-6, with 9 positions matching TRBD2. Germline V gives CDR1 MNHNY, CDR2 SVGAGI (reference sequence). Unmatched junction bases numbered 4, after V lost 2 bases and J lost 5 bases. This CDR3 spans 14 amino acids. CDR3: CASSYGSGSNEQYF. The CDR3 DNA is TGTGCCAGCAGTTACGGTAGCGGGAGCAACGAGCAGTACTTC.

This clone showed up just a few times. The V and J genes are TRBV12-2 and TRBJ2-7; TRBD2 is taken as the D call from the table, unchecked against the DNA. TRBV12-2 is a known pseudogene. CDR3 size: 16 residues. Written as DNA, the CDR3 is TGTGCAAGTCGCTTGCTAGGGACTAGCGCCTCCTACGAGCAGTACTTC. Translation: CASRLLGTSASYEQYF.

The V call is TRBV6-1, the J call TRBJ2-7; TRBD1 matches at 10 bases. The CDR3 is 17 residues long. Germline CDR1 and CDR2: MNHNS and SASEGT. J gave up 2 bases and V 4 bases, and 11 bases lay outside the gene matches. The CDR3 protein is CASSVVAGQGTPYEQYF. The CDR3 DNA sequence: TGTGCCAGCAGTGTGGTGGCGGGACAGGGGACACCCTACGAGCAGTACTTC.

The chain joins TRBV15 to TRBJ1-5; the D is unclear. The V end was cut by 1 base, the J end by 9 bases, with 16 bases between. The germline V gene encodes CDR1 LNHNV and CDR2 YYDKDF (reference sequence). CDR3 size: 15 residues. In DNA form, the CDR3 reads TGTGCCACCAGCAGAGCATACGAGACAATGGGGCCCCAGCATTTT. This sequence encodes CATSRAYETMGPQHF.

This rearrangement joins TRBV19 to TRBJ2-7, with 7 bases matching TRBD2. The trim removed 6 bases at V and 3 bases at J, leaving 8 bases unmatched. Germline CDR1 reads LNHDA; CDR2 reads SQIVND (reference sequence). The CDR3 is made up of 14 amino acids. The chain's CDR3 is CASRERGRGYEQYF. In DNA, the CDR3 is TGTGCCAGTAGGGAGCGGGGACGAGGCTACGAGCAGTACTTC.

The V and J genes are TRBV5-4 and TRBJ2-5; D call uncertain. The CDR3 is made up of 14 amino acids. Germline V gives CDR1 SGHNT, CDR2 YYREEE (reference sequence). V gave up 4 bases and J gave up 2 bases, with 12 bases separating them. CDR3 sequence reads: CASSAGVTQETQYF. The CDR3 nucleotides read TGTGCCAGCAGCGCCGGAGTTACTCAAGAGACCCAGTACTTC.

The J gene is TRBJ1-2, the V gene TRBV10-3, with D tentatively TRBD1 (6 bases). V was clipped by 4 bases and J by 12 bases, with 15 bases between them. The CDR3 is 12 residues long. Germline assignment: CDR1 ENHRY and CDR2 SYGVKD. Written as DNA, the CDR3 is TGTGCCATCAGTGCCGGGGGCCGGAAAAACACCTTC. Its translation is CAISAGGRKNTF.

Here the CDR3 reads CASSISGGKTGELFF. DNA of the CDR3: TGCGCCAGCAGCATCTCAGGCGGTAAAACCGGGGAGCTGTTTTTT. The gene calls are TRBV10-2 and TRBJ2-2; D is ambiguous. CDR1 and CDR2 from the germline V gene are WSHSY and SAAADI. Trimming cost V 6 bases and J 5 bases, with 16 bases left between them. The CDR3 covers 15 residues.

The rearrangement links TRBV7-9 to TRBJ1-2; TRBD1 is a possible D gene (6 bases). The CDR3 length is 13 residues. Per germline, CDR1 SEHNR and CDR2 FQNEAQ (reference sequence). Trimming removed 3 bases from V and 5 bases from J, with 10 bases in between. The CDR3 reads CASSFGGGYGYTF. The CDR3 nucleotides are TGTGCCAGCAGCTTCGGGGGCGGTTATGGCTACACCTTC.

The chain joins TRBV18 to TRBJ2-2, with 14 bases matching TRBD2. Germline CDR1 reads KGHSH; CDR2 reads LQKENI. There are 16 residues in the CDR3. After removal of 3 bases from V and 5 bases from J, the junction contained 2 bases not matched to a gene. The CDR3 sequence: CASSPGLAGATGELFF. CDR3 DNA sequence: TGTGCCAGCTCACCGGGACTAGCGGGAGCAACCGGGGAGCTGTTTTTT.

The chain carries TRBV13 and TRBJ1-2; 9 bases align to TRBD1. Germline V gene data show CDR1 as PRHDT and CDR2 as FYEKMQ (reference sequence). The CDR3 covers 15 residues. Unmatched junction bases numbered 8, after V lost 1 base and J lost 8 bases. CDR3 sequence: CASSLAGQGPGGYTF. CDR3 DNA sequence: TGTGCCAGCAGCTTAGCGGGACAGGGCCCTGGGGGCTACACCTTC.

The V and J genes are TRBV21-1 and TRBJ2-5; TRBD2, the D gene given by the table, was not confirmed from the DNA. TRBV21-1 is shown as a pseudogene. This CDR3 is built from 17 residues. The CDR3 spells CASSAGTSFLSGETQYF. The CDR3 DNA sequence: TGTGCCAGCAGTGCCGGGACTAGTTTTCTATCAGGAGAGACCCAGTACTTC.

DNA of the CDR3: TGTGCCAGCAGACATGGACAGGGGACTGGAAACACCATATATTTT. This translates into CASRHGQGTGNTIYF. The chain uses TRBV6-1 and TRBJ1-3; TRBD1 matches 9 bases. CDR3 length equals 15 residues. With 6 bases clipped from V and 2 bases from J, the junction kept 5 bases outside the gene matches. Germline V gives CDR1 MNHNS, CDR2 SASEGT.

The CDR3 nucleotides are TGTGCCAGCAGTGACAAGCTCTATAATTCACCCCTCCACTTT. Its protein product is CASSDKLYNSPLHF. This chain links TRBV6-1 with TRBJ1-6; D is unresolved. V was trimmed by 3 bases and J by 3 bases, leaving 6 bases between them. CDR1 MNHNS and CDR2 SASEGT come from the germline V gene. The CDR3 consists of 14 residues.

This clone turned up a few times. CDR3 nucleotides: TGTGCCACCCGGGGAGGTCAGAATAGCAATCAGCCCCAGCATTTT. It is translated as CATRGGQNSNQPQHF. The chain employs TRBV10-3 and TRBJ1-5; D is uncertain. Trimming left V 10 bases short and J 0 bases short, with 16 bases between. The CDR3 is 15 amino acids. The germline V gene encodes CDR1 ENHRY and CDR2 SYGVKD.

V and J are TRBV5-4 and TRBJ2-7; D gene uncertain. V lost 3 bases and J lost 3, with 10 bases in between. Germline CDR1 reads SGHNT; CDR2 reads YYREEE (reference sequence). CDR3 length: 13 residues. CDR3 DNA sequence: TGTGCCAGCAGCTCCAGAGTAAGCTACGAGCAGTACTTC. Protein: CASSSRVSYEQYF.

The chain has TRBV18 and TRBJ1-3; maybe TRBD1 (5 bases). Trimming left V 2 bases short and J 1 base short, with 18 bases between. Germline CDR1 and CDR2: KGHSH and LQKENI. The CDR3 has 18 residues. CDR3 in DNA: TGTGCCAGCTCACCATCAACCGGGGGGGTGAGGTCTGGAAACACCATATATTTT. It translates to CASSPSTGGVRSGNTIYF.

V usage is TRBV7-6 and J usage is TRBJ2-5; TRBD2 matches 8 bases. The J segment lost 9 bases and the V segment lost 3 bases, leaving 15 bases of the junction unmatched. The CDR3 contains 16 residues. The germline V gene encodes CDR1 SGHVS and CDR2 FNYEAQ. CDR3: CASSFSGTSARGAQYF. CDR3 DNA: TGTGCCAGCAGCTTCTCCGGGACTAGTGCCCGGGGGGCCCAGTACTTC.

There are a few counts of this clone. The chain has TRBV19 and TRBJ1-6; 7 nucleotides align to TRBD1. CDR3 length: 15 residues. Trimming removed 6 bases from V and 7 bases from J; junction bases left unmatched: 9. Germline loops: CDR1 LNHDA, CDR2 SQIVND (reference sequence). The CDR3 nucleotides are TGTGCCAGTAGAACTTCCGGGACAGCCAATTCACCCCTCCACTTT. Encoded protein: CASRTSGTANSPLHF.

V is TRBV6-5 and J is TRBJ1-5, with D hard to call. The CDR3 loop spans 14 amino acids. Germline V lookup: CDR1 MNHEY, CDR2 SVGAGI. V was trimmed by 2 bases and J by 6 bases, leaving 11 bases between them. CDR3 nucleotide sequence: TGTGCCAGCAGTTACACGGGAACGGGTCAGCCCCAGCATTTT. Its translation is CASSYTGTGQPQHF.

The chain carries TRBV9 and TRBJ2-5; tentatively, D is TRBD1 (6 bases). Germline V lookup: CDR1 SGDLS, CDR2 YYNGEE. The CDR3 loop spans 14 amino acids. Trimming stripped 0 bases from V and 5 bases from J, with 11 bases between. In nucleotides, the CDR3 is TGTGCCAGCAGCGTAGGAACAGGGCCCGAGACCCAGTACTTC. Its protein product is CASSVGTGPETQYF.

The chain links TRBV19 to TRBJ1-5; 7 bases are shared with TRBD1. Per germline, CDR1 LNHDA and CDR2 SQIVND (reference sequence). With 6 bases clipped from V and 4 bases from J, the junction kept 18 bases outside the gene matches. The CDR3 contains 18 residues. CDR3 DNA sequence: TGTGCCAGTAGATCCCCGGGGTCGGCCAGGGGGAATAATCAGCCCCAGCATTTT. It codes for CASRSPGSARGNNQPQHF.

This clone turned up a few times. The CDR3 DNA sequence: TGCGCCAGCAGCCTCCCGGACTTTTCCGAGCAGTTCTTC. Translation: CASSLPDFSEQFF. The chain is built from TRBV5-1 and TRBJ2-1; weak D call: TRBD2 (5 bases). V was trimmed by 4 bases and J by 10 bases, leaving 15 bases between them. The CDR3 contains 13 residues. Germline values: CDR1 SGHRS, CDR2 YFSETQ.

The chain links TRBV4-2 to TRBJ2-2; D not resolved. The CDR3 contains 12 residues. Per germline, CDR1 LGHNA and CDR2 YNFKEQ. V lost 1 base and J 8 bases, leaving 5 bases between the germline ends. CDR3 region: CASSQGGGELFF. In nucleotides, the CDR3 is TGTGCCAGCAGCCAAGGGGGTGGGGAGCTGTTTTTT.

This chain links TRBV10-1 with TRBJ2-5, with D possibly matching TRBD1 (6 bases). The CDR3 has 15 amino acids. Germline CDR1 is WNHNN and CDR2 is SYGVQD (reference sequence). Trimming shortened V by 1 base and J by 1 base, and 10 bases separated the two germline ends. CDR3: CASSEWQGTQETQYF. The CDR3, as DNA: TGCGCCAGCAGTGAGTGGCAGGGGACCCAAGAGACCCAGTACTTC.